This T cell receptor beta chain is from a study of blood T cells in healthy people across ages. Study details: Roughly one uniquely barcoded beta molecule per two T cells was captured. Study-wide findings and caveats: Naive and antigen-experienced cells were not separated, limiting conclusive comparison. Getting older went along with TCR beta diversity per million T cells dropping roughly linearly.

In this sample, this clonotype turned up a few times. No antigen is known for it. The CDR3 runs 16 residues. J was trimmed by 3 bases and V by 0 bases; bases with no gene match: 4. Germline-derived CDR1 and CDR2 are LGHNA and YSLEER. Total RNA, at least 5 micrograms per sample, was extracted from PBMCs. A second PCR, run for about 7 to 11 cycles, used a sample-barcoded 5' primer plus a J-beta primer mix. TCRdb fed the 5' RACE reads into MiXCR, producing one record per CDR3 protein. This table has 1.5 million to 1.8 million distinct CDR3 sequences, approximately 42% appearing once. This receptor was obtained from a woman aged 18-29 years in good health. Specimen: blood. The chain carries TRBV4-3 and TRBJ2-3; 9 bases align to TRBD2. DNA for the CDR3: TGCGCCAGCAGCCAAGACCGTAGCGGGGGAACAGATACGCAGTATTTT. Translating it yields CASSQDRSGGTDTQYF.